This T cell receptor (beta chain) emerged from a study of CD8+ T cells in alopecia areata. Overall study: Treated individuals took tofacitinib by mouth, 5 to 10 mg twice daily.

Germline V gives CDR1 SGHAT, CDR2 FQNNGV. This CDR3 spans 14 amino acids. V lost 1 base and J 1 base, leaving 5 bases between the germline ends. This clone was counted at least ten times. RNA extraction was followed by reverse transcription into cDNA, which acted as the sequencing template. Sequencing was performed with immunoSEQ multiplex PCR; in TCRdb, only in-frame clones are kept and a portion is missing. The profile shows roughly 65,000 clones, roughly half of them singletons. The clonotype was recovered from a human donor with alopecia areata. Sequenced material: CD8+ T cells sorted from blood, taken at week 0. The V call is TRBV11-2, the J call TRBJ2-1, with no clear D. CDR3 sequence: CASSLGGSYNEQFF. CDR3 in DNA: TGTGCCAGCAGCTTAGGGGGTTCCTACAATGAGCAGTTCTTC.